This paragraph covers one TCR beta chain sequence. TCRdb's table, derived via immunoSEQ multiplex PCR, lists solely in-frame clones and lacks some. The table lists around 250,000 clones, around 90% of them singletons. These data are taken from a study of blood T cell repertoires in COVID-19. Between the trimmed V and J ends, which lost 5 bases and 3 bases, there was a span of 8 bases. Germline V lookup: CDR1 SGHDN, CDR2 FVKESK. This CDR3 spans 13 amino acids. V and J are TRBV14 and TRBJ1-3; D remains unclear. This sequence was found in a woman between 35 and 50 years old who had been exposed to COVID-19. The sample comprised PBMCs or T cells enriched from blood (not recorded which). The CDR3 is CASSWAVGNTIYF. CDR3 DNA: TGTGCCAGCAGCTGGGCTGTTGGAAACACCATATATTTT.